This record concerns one T cell receptor beta chain sequence. Measured with immunoSEQ multiplex PCR; TCRdb has only the in-frame clones, and not every one. The sample records tens of thousands of clones, about 81% being singletons. The entry originates in a study of OX40 agonist ivuxolimab in advanced cancers. V lost 5 bases, J lost 2 bases, and 8 bases lay in between. The CDR3 runs to 13 residues. CDR1 is SGHNT and CDR2 is YENEEA in the germline V gene. The source was CD4+ or CD8+ T cells sorted from blood, collected in a trial of the OX40 agonist ivuxolimab. The origin of this receptor is an adult with an advanced solid tumor such as melanoma, head and neck, liver or kidney cancer. The chain couples TRBV11-3 to TRBJ2-3, with no clear D. This CDR3 is CASSPGTTDTQYF. The DNA for the CDR3 is TGTGCCAGCAGCCCCGGTACCACAGATACGCAGTATTTT.